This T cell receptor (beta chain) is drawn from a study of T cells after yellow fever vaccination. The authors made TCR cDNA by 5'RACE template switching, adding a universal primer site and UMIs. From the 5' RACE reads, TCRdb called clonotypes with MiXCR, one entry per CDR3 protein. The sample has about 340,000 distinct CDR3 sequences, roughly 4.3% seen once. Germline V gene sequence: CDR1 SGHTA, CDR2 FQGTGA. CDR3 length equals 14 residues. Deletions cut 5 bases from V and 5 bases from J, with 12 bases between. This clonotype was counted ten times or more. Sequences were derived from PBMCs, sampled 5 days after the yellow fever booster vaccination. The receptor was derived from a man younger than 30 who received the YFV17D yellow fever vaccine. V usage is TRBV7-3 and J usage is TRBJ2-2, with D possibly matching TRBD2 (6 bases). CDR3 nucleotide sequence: TGTGCCAGCAGCCCCACTCGGGGGACCGGGGAGCTGTTTTTT. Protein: CASSPTRGTGELFF.